This entry lists 2 T cell receptor beta chains sequenced from one sample in a study of T cells in Graves' hyperthyroidism and ophthalmopathy. From RNA transcripts, TCR beta CDR3 regions were amplified. HTBI primers were employed in a first-round RT-PCR of the TCR CDR3. TCRdb re-analysed the multiplex PCR reads in MiXCR, keeping a single row per CDR3 protein. Of 380,000 or so distinct CDR3 sequences in the sample, about 18% were seen once. The sample consisted of blood. Receptors were obtained from a woman aged 18-29 years with Graves' hyperthyroidism.

In this sample, this clonotype turned up many times. A read error may produce the germline difference seen at one junction end. The chain couples TRBV2 to TRBJ1-3; no reliable D call. The germline CDR1 and CDR2 sequences are SNHLY and FYNNEI. The length of the CDR3 is 14 residues. CDR3 region: CASKEIIAGNTVYF. The CDR3 region has the DNA TGTGCCAGCAAGGAGATTATCGCTGGAAACACCGTATATTTT.

This chain connects TRBV30 to TRBJ1-2; D is ambiguous. Germline V CDR1 and CDR2: GTSNPN, SVGIG (reference sequence). Between the trimmed V and J ends, which lost 0 bases and 1 base, there was a span of 6 bases. The CDR3 is made up of 13 amino acids. The CDR3 spells CAWSVLSNYGYTF. The CDR3 DNA reads as TGTGCCTGGAGTGTCCTCAGTAACTATGGCTACACCTTC.